This entry lists 3 T cell receptor beta chains sequenced from one sample in a study of beta chain features in type 1 diabetes. Their cognate antigens are unknown. Regarding the study as a whole: Shorter TCRB CDR3s, moderately but significantly so, were found in Type 1 diabetes patients in all four CD4+ subsets.

Expressed TCRB transcripts were sequenced, since all the RNA that had been isolated was reverse transcribed. Some clones are missing from TCRdb's copy, which holds only in-frame ones; the method was immunoSEQ multiplex PCR. In the table there are fewer than 400,000 clones, roughly 8.8% of which are singletons. The sequenced sample was central memory CD4+ T cells from blood. The source is a man aged 30 to 45 with type 1 diabetes.

This chain uses TRBV4-3 with TRBJ2-3; D gene ambiguous. CDR3 length: 14 amino acids. Germline-derived CDR1 and CDR2 are LGHNA and YSLEER. The V gene lost 6 bases and the J gene lost 4 bases, with 14 bases spanning the gap. CDR3 nucleotides: TGCGCCAGCAGGCAACATCCTACAGCAGATACGCAGTATTTT. It yields the protein CASRQHPTADTQYF.

This clone has more than one count but fewer than ten. The V and J genes are TRBV7-2 and TRBJ2-3; TRBD2 matches at 9 bases. V dropped 4 bases and J dropped 5; count of bases not matched to a gene: 4. Germline V CDR1 and CDR2: SGHTA, FQGNSA. The CDR3 length is 14 residues. The CDR3 protein is CASSSTSGRDTQYF. The DNA for the CDR3 is TGTGCCAGCAGCTCGACTAGCGGTCGAGATACGCAGTATTTT.

This clone has at least ten counts. V usage is TRBV6-6 and J usage is TRBJ1-4; D gene ambiguous. Germline loops: CDR1 MNHNY, CDR2 SVGAGI (reference sequence). CDR3 length: 14 amino acids. Trimming shortened V by 3 bases and J by 2 bases, and 7 bases separated the two germline ends. The CDR3 loop is CASSYGDTNEKLFF. The DNA of the CDR3 is TGTGCCAGCAGTTATGGGGATACTAATGAAAAACTGTTTTTT.